This T cell receptor beta chain was found in a study of control samples from healthy donors and cancer patients. The germline V and J ends were trimmed by 0 bases and 2 bases, with 14 bases remaining between them. The CDR3 totals 17 residues. Germline assignment: CDR1 LGHNA and CDR2 YNFKEQ. The data were produced by immunoSEQ multiplex PCR, yet TCRdb's version contains in-frame clones alone and is incomplete. The repertoire includes over 150,000 clones, around nine tenths of them detected once, and 1.1% to 1.5% sits in the top ten. Sequencing was carried out using blood. J is TRBJ2-1 and V is TRBV4-2, with D possibly matching TRBD2 (5 bases). The sequence came from a man aged 30 to 45 in good health. The CDR3 sequence: CASSQDAVAGPYNEQFF. CDR3 nucleotides: TGTGCCAGCAGCCAAGATGCGGTGGCGGGCCCCTACAATGAGCAGTTCTTC.